This TCR beta chain was obtained from a study of blood T cell repertoires in COVID-19. The protocol was immunoSEQ multiplex PCR, while the TCRdb copy is restricted to in-frame clones and leaves out a portion. This sample has some 150,000 clones, with roughly 87% found just once. V was cut by 2 bases and J by 8 bases, with 7 bases left in between. CDR3 length: 13 residues. The germline V gene encodes CDR1 SGHTA and CDR2 FQGNSA. This clonotype was sampled from a woman aged 45-60 years with acute or convalescent COVID-19. Input material: peripheral blood. V is TRBV7-2 and J is TRBJ1-6; D is undetermined. CDR3 in amino acids: CASSLYVDSPLHF. CDR3 sequence (DNA): TGTGCCAGCAGCTTATATGTTGATTCACCCCTCCACTTT.